The 8 T cell receptor beta chains below come from one sample, sequenced in a study of blood T cell repertoires in COVID-19. Clones were read by immunoSEQ multiplex PCR, and TCRdb kept only the in-frame ones, dropping some. This sample has approximately 150,000 clones, with about 88% found just once. Specimen: PBMCs or T cells enriched from blood (not recorded which). The receptors here all came from a man in his forties with acute COVID-19.

This chain uses TRBV5-1 with TRBJ1-2, with 9 bases fitting TRBD1. This CDR3 spans 15 amino acids. V dropped 0 bases and J dropped 7; count of bases not matched to a gene: 7. Germline V lookup: CDR1 SGHRS, CDR2 YFSETQ. The CDR3 region has the DNA TGCGCCAGCAGCTTGGAAGCACAGGGGGCTGGTGGCTACACCTTC. Protein product: CASSLEAQGAGGYTF.

This clone appeared once. The chain has TRBV5-5 and TRBJ2-7, with 9 bases lining up with TRBD1. CDR1 is SGHKS, CDR2 YYEKEE, per germline (reference sequence). The V gene end was trimmed by 3 bases and the J gene end by 4 bases; junction bases not matched to a gene: 8. CDR3 size: 15 residues. The CDR3 DNA reads TGTGCCAGCAGCTCGGGCGGGACAGGGTATTACGAGCAGTACTTC. The encoded protein is CASSSGGTGYYEQYF.

The rearrangement joins TRBV2 to TRBJ1-1; the D gene is possibly TRBD1 (6 bases). CDR3 size: 14 residues. Deletions cut 4 bases from V and 5 bases from J, with 14 bases between. Germline V gene data show CDR1 as SNHLY and CDR2 as FYNNEI. The CDR3 DNA reads TGTGCCAGCAGTGTGCAGGGGTCGGGGACTGAAGCTTTCTTT. Translating gives CASSVQGSGTEAFF.

This clone was observed a single time. The CDR3 coding sequence is TGTGCCAGCCGGGCAGGGGTCACCGGGGAGCTGTTTTTT. Translation: CASRAGVTGELFF. The J gene is TRBJ2-2, the V gene TRBV2, with D possibly matching TRBD1 (6 bases). Trimming stripped 8 bases from V and 4 bases from J, with 11 bases between. CDR3 length: 13 amino acids. Germline CDR1 SNHLY, CDR2 FYNNEI.

This clone occurred once. The chain employs TRBV27 and TRBJ2-2, with D possibly being TRBD2 (7 bases). The CDR3 length is 17 residues. Germline CDR1 reads MNHEY; CDR2 reads SMNVEV (reference sequence). The V end lost 6 bases, the J end lost 4 bases, and 21 bases lay between the germline ends. CDR3: CASSSGPGGPFTGELFF. CDR3 nucleotide sequence: TGTGCCAGCAGCTCCGGACCCGGGGGGCCCTTCACCGGGGAGCTGTTTTTT.

This clone was counted a single time. This chain connects TRBV2 to TRBJ2-7; 7 bases are shared with TRBD1. The CDR3 has 13 amino acids. V trimming: 4 bases; J trimming: 4 bases; junction bases outside the gene matches: 4. Germline CDR1 and CDR2: SNHLY and FYNNEI. Here the CDR3 DNA reads TGTGCCAGCAGTGGACAGGGAAGGTACGAGCAGTACTTC. Its protein is CASSGQGRYEQYF.

This clone has only one observation. The chain joins TRBV28 to TRBJ1-2; TRBD1 aligns across 10 bases. After removal of 4 bases from V and 6 bases from J, the junction contained 14 bases not matched to a gene. The CDR3 spans 17 residues. Germline V lookup: CDR1 MDHEN, CDR2 SYDVKM. The CDR3 nucleotides read TGTGCCAGCAGTTCGGGCGGCGGGGACAGGGGTTCCAATGGCTACACCTTC. Translating it yields CASSSGGGDRGSNGYTF.

The J gene is TRBJ1-2, the V gene TRBV7-2, with D perhaps matching TRBD1 (6 bases). Germline assignment: CDR1 SGHTA and CDR2 FQGNSA. The CDR3 is 13 residues long. Between the trimmed V and J ends, which lost 6 bases and 2 bases, there was a span of 10 bases. The CDR3 loop is CASSRQGNYGYTF. DNA for the CDR3: TGTGCCAGCAGTCGTCAGGGGAACTATGGCTACACCTTC.